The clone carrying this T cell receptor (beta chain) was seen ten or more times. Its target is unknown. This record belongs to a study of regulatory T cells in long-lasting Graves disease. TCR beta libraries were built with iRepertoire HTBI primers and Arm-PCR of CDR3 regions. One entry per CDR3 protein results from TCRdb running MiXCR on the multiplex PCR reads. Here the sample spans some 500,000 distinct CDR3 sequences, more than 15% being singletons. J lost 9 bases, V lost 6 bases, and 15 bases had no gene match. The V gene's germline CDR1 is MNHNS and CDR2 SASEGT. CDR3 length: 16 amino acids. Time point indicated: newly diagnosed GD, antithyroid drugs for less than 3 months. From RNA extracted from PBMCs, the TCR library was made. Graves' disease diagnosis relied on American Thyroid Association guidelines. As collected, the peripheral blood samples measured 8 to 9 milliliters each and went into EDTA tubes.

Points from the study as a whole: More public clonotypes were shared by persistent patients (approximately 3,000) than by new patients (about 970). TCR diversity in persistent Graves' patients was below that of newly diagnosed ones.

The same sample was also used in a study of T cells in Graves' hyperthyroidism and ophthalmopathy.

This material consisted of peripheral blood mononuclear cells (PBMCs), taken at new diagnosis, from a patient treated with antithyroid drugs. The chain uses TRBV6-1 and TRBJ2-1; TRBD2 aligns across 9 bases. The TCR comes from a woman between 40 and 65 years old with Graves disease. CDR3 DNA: TGTGCCAGCAGACCCGGCGGGGGGGCGGTATCAAGTGAGCAGTTCTTC. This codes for CASRPGGGAVSSEQFF.